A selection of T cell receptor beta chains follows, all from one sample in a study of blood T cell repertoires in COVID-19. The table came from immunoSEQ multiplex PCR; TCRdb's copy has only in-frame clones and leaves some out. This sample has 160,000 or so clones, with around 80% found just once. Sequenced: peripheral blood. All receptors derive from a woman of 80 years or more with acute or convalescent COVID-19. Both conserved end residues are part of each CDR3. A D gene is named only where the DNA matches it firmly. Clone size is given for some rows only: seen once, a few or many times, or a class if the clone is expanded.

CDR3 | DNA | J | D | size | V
CASSVEGSRHQPQHF | TGTGCCAGCAGCGTAGAGGGGTCTCGTCATCAGCCCCAGCATTTT | TRBJ1-5 | - | - | TRBV9
CASSPRYGYTF | TGTGCCAGCAGCCCTCGCTATGGCTACACCTTC | TRBJ1-2 | - | once | TRBV9
CASSYSGAGRSPLHF | TGTGCCAGCAGTTACTCTGGGGCAGGCCGTTCACCCCTCCACTTT | TRBJ1-6 | - | - | TRBV6-5
CASSREGGNSYNEQFF | TGCGCCAGCAGTCGGGAAGGGGGAAACTCCTACAATGAGCAGTTCTTC | TRBJ2-1 | - | - | TRBV5-1
CASSLGPIGAETQYF | TGTGCCAGCAGCTTAGGCCCAATTGGGGCAGAGACCCAGTACTTC | TRBJ2-5 | - | - | TRBV7-2
CASSPPGQGRRNTEAFF | TGTGCCAGCAGCCCTCCGGGACAGGGTAGGAGGAACACTGAAGCTTTCTTT | TRBJ1-1 | TRBD1 | - | TRBV7-2
CASSQSLKASYGYTF | TGTGCCAGCAGCCAGTCATTAAAGGCTAGCTATGGCTACACCTTC | TRBJ1-2 | - | many | TRBV4-2
CASSIGGVQETQYF | TGTGCCAGTAGTATAGGAGGAGTCCAAGAGACCCAGTACTTC | TRBJ2-5 | - | - | TRBV19
CASSPVQGRGELFF | TGTGCCAGCAGTCCTGTACAGGGTCGAGGGGAGCTGTTTTTT | TRBJ2-2 | - | few | TRBV7-3
CSVVVRRNEQYF | TGCAGCGTTGTGGTCAGGCGTAATGAGCAGTACTTC | TRBJ2-7 | - | few | TRBV29-1
CASSQVRGHGNTEAFF | TGTGCCAGCAGCCAAGTTAGAGGTCATGGGAACACTGAAGCTTTCTTT | TRBJ1-1 | - | many | TRBV4-2
CASSVNINTQYF | TGTGCCAGCAGCGTGAACATAAATACGCAGTATTTT | TRBJ2-3 | - | - | TRBV2
CASSQVLQGKSLNTEAFF | TGTGCCAGCAGCCAAGTACTTCAGGGTAAATCCCTGAACACTGAAGCTTTCTTT | TRBJ1-1 | - | - | TRBV25-1
CASSLLGGTRNTEAFF | TGTGCCAGCAGCTTATTGGGGGGGACAAGGAACACTGAAGCTTTCTTT | TRBJ1-1 | - | - | TRBV11-1
CAWTGQSNEKLFF | TGTGCCTGGACGGGACAGTCTAATGAAAAACTGTTTTTT | TRBJ1-4 | TRBD1 | - | TRBV30
CASSDRTGSGIYGYTF | TGTGCCAGCAGCGACCGTACAGGGTCCGGGATCTATGGCTACACCTTC | TRBJ1-2 | - | - | TRBV2
CATSIPRRAPSYEQYF | TGTGCCACCAGCATCCCTCGCAGGGCTCCCTCCTACGAGCAGTACTTC | TRBJ2-7 | - | - | TRBV15
CASNNNYEQYF | TGTGCCAGCAACAACAACTACGAGCAGTACTTC | TRBJ2-7 | - | once | TRBV6-5
CASSLAGAGDEQYF | TGTGCCAGCAGCTTAGCGGGAGCGGGAGACGAGCAGTACTTC | TRBJ2-7 | TRBD2 | - | TRBV7-2
CAWGPGRIYSPLHF | TGTGCCTGGGGACCTGGCAGGATATACTCACCCCTCCACTTT | TRBJ1-6 | - | - | TRBV30
CSVEARGGYGQFF | TGCAGCGTTGAAGCCCGCGGAGGATACGGGCAGTTCTTC | TRBJ2-1 | - | - | TRBV29-1
CASSHLPSGRAQLRSSYNEQFF | TGTGCCAGCAGCCACCTCCCTAGCGGGAGGGCCCAGTTGAGATCGTCCTACAATGAGCAGTTCTTC | TRBJ2-1 | TRBD2 | - | TRBV3-1/TRBV3-2
CASSPSQGAIGYTF | TGTGCCAGCTCACCGTCACAGGGGGCGATTGGCTACACCTTC | TRBJ1-2 | TRBD1 | - | TRBV18
CASSYLGLAGYEQYF | TGTGCCAGCAGTTACTTGGGACTAGCGGGTTACGAGCAGTACTTC | TRBJ2-7 | TRBD2 | - | TRBV6-5
CASNRGHYGYTF | TGTGCCAGTAACAGGGGGCACTATGGCTACACCTTC | TRBJ1-2 | TRBD1 | few | TRBV3-1/TRBV3-2
CASSLAGGLSDTQYF | TGTGCCAGCAGCTTAGCGGGGGGGCTTTCAGATACGCAGTATTTT | TRBJ2-3 | TRBD2 | - | TRBV7-3
CASSRPPSGGDNEQFF | TGTGCCAGCAGCCGACCTCCCTCTGGCGGAGACAATGAGCAGTTCTTC | TRBJ2-1 | - | - | TRBV11-1
CASSETYRGGGNTQYF | TGTGCTAGCAGTGAGACCTATCGAGGGGGCGGCAATACGCAGTATTTT | TRBJ2-3 | TRBD1 | few | TRBV7-7
CASISDSGGYEQYF | TGTGCCAGCATTTCGGACAGTGGAGGCTACGAGCAGTACTTC | TRBJ2-7 | - | few | TRBV28
CAISDWGDEQFF | TGTGCCATCAGTGATTGGGGGGATGAGCAGTTCTTC | TRBJ2-1 | - | - | TRBV10-3
CATSRDSGLGSQETQYF | TGTGCCACCAGCAGAGATTCTGGACTTGGTTCCCAAGAGACCCAGTACTTC | TRBJ2-5 | - | - | TRBV15
CASSGLGAPGEQYF | TGTGCCAGCAGCGGGCTGGGGGCGCCTGGCGAGCAGTACTTC | TRBJ2-7 | - | few | TRBV7-8
CASSEEAGTNSPLHF | TGTGCCAGCAGTGAAGAGGCAGGAACTAATTCACCCCTCCACTTT | TRBJ1-6 | - | - | TRBV6-1
CASSTYFWEGPYEQYF | TGTGCCAGCAGTACGTATTTTTGGGAGGGCCCCTACGAGCAGTACTTC | TRBJ2-7 | TRBD2 | - | TRBV28
CASSKNTVNTEAFF | TGTGCCAGCAGCAAGAACACAGTGAACACTGAAGCTTTCTTT | TRBJ1-1 | - | - | TRBV11-2
CASKGGGYNEQFF | TGTGCCAGCAAGGGGGGGGGCTACAATGAGCAGTTCTTC | TRBJ2-1 | - | - | TRBV28
CASSYGEKLFF | TGTGCCAGCAGTTACGGTGAAAAACTGTTTTTT | TRBJ1-4 | - | once | TRBV7-3
CASSPTRGGGEKLFF | TGTGCCAGCAGCCCTACTCGAGGGGGCGGTGAAAAACTGTTTTTT | TRBJ1-4 | TRBD1 | - | TRBV6-6
CASSLVLAGADTQYF | TGTGCCAGCAGCTTAGTGCTAGCGGGAGCAGATACGCAGTATTTT | TRBJ2-3 | TRBD2 | - | TRBV7-2
CGTGTANTGELFF | TGCGGAACCGGGACAGCTAACACCGGGGAGCTGTTTTTT | TRBJ2-2 | TRBD1 | - | TRBV6-5
CASSQVFARAGGDTGELFF | TGCGCCAGCAGCCAAGTCTTCGCGCGTGCGGGAGGGGACACCGGGGAGCTGTTTTTT | TRBJ2-2 | TRBD2 | many | TRBV4-1
CASSQEGPGGFRETQYF | TGTGCCAGCAGCCAAGAAGGTCCGGGGGGGTTCCGCGAGACCCAGTACTTC | TRBJ2-5 | TRBD2 | few | TRBV4-2